This record covers a single T cell receptor (beta chain). This sample's treatment: 15 to 20 received Ad26.COV2.S at low or high dose, single or two shots; roughly five received placebo; per-sample allocation not given. Sampling occurred on day 63 after the first vaccine or placebo injection. Some clones are missing from TCRdb's copy, which holds only in-frame ones; the method was immunoSEQ multiplex PCR. The table includes about 480,000 clones, around 88% detected once. V lost 2 bases and J 1 base, leaving 9 bases between the germline ends. The CDR3 runs 14 residues. In germline, CDR1 is SGHNT, CDR2 YYREEE (reference sequence). The entry originates in a study of Ad26.COV2.S vaccination and SARS-CoV-2 variants.

The TCR was taken from a person between 18 and 60 years old who received the Ad26.COV2.S COVID-19 vaccine or a placebo. The sample consisted of peripheral blood, taken in a trial of Ad26.COV2.S vaccine versus placebo. The chain carries TRBV5-4 and TRBJ2-5; D is unclear. The CDR3 DNA reads as TGTGCCAGCAGCTTAGGTAGCAGCCAAGAGACCCAGTACTTC. Its protein is CASSLGSSQETQYF.